The sequence of this T cell receptor beta chain was determined in a study of blood T cell repertoires in COVID-19. The overall study: PBMCs, B-cell-depleted T cells, or T cells were the source of the cDNA or gDNA that made up the material.

Here immunoSEQ multiplex PCR was the method, and the copy in TCRdb shows in-frame clones only, minus some. The sample contains some 160,000 clones, 80% of which appear only once. Germline CDR1 is KGHSH and CDR2 is LQKENI. The CDR3 runs 15 residues. The ends were cut back, 1 base at V and 6 bases at J, with 10 bases in the middle. The clonotype was recovered from a man between 70 and 80 years old with active or convalescent COVID-19. Sequencing input: peripheral blood. The chain recombines TRBV18 with TRBJ1-6; D unclear. This CDR3 reads CASSPLSDSNSPLHF. CDR3 nucleotide sequence: TGTGCCAGCTCACCACTGTCAGACTCTAATTCACCCCTCCACTTT.